One and the same sample provided the 8 T cell receptor beta chains below, sequenced in a study of T cell repertoires in cytomegalovirus infection. From the reads, TCRdb called clonotypes with MiXCR, one entry per CDR3 protein. The sample has about 310,000 distinct CDR3 sequences, about a sixth seen once; the top ten hold 12%. Sequencing input: PBMCs. These receptor sequences come from a human donor in good health (CMV status not recorded). Some clones in this sample may be carry-over from other donors' samples.

This chain uses TRBV20-1 with TRBJ2-7; 13 bases are a match to TRBD2. The CDR3 sequence is 15 residues long. The V gene's germline CDR1 is DFQATT and CDR2 SNEGSKA (reference sequence). The V and J ends lost 3 bases and 4 bases, in that order; junction bases with no gene match: 6. The CDR3 protein is CSASGTSGDAYEQYF. The CDR3 DNA reads TGCAGTGCTAGTGGGACTAGCGGGGATGCTTACGAGCAGTACTTC.

This chain uses TRBV6-1 with TRBJ1-4; 8 positions match TRBD1. The CDR3 is 15 amino acids. With 4 bases clipped from V and 4 bases from J, the junction kept 5 bases outside the gene matches. The germline gives CDR1 MNHNS, CDR2 SASEGT. As DNA, the CDR3 is TGTGCCAGCAGTGTCCCGGGACAGGATAATGAAAAACTGTTTTTT. Its protein product is CASSVPGQDNEKLFF.

This clonotype has a handful of counts. The chain combines TRBV10-3 with TRBJ2-7, with D perhaps given as TRBD1 or TRBD2 (6 bases each). The CDR3 has 16 residues. Germline values: CDR1 ENHRY, CDR2 SYGVKD. V shed 2 bases and J shed 3 bases, with 17 bases lying between them. The chain's CDR3 is CAISEGSRGPSYEQYF. The CDR3 DNA follows: TGTGCCATCAGTGAGGGCTCCCGGGGGCCTAGCTACGAGCAGTACTTC.

V usage is TRBV18 and J usage is TRBJ2-7, with D possibly being TRBD1 (5 bases). Trimming removed 3 bases from V and 5 bases from J, with 17 bases in between. Looked up from germline, CDR1 is KGHSH and CDR2 is LQKENI. The CDR3 contains 15 residues. The DNA for the CDR3 is TGTGCCAGCTCACCCCTGGGGCCTCCCCACCACGAGCAGTACTTC. Protein sequence: CASSPLGPPHHEQYF.

At least ten counts were recorded for this clonotype. The J gene is TRBJ2-5, the V gene TRBV6-5; D is ambiguous. Germline CDR1 reads MNHEY; CDR2 reads SVGAGI. CDR3 length: 14 residues. V lost 2 bases, J lost 4 bases, and 11 bases lay in between. DNA for the CDR3: TGTGCCAGCAGTTACCCGAAACCGGGAGAGACCCAGTACTTC. The encoded protein is CASSYPKPGETQYF.

A few counts support this clonotype. The chain carries TRBV11-2 and TRBJ2-6; D is uncertain. Trimming left V 1 base short and J 1 base short, with 5 bases between. The CDR3 has 15 amino acids. The germline CDR1 and CDR2 sequences are SGHAT and FQNNGV. CDR3 amino acids: CASSLGASGANVLTF. CDR3 DNA: TGTGCCAGCAGCTTAGGTGCTTCTGGGGCCAACGTCCTGACTTTC. The whole variable domain, filled in from reference TRBV11-2 and TRBJ2-6, reads EAGVAQSPRYKIIEKRQSVAFWCNPISGHATLYWYQQILGQGPKLLIQFQNNGVVDDSQLPKDRFSAERLKGVDSTLKIQPAKLEDSAVYLCASSLGASGANVLTFGAGSRLTVL.

This clonotype was detected only a few times. This sequence joins TRBV20-1 and TRBJ1-5; D is uncertain. V lost 0 bases, J lost 1 base, and 10 bases lay in between. The length of the CDR3 is 15 residues. CDR1 and CDR2 (germline): DFQATT, SNEGSKA (reference sequence). The DNA for the CDR3 is TGCAGTGCTAGAGAGGGCCCGGGCAGCAATCAGCCCCAGCATTTT. It translates to CSAREGPGSNQPQHF.

This clonotype came up a few times. The chain is built from TRBV28 and TRBJ1-6; no clear D gene. The V end lost 3 bases, the J end lost 9 bases, and 9 bases lay between the germline ends. The CDR3 length is 13 residues. Germline CDR1 and CDR2: MDHEN and SYDVKM. CDR3 sequence reads: CASSFLKSSPLHF. The CDR3 region has the DNA TGTGCCAGCAGTTTCCTTAAGAGTTCACCCCTCCACTTT.